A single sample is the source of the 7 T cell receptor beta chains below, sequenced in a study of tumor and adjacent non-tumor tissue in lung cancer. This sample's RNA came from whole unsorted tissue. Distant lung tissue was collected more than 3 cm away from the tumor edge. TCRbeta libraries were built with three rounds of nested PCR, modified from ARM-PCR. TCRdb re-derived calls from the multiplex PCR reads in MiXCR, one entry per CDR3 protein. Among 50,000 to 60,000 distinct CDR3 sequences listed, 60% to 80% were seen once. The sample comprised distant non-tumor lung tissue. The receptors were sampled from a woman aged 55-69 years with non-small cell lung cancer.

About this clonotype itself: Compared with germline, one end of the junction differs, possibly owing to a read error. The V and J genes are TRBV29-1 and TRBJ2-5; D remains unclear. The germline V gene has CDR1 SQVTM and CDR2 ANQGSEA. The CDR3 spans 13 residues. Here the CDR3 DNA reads TGCAGCGTTGTGGATCCTTTCCAAGAGGCCCAATACTTC. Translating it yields CSVVDPFQEAQYF. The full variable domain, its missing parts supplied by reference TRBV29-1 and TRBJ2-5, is SAVISQKPSRDICQRGTSLTIQCQVDSQVTMMFWYRQQPGQSLTLIATANQGSEATYESGFVIDKFPISRPNLTFSTLTVSNMSPEDSSIYLCSVVDPFQEAQYFGPGTRLLVL.

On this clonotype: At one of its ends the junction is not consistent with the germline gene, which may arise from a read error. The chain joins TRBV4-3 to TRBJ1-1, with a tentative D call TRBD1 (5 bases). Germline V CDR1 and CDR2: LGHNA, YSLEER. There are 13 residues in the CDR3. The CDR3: CSSSLSGDAEAFF. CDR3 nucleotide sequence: TGCTCCAGCAGCCTCTCCGGGGACGCTGAAGCTTTCTTT.

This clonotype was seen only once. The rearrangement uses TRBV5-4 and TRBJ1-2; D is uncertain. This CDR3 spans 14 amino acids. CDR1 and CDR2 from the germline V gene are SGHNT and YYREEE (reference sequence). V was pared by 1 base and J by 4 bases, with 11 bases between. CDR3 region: CASSLYSNSYGYTF. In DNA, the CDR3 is TGTGCCAGCAGCTTGTACAGTAACAGCTATGGCTACACCTTC.

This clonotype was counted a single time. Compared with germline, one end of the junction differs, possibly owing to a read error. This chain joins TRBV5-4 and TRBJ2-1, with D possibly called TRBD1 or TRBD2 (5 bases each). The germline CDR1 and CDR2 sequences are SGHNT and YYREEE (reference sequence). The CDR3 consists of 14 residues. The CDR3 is CANSWEIGDNEQFF. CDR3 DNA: TGTGCCAACAGCTGGGAGATAGGGGATAATGAGCAGTTCTTC.

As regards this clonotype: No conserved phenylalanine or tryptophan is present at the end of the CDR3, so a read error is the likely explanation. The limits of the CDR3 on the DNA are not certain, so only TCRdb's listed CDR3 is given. CDR3 region: CASSLTAREAQYI. The chain couples TRBV5-4 to TRBJ2-5. The germline gives CDR1 SGHNT, CDR2 YYREEE (reference sequence). The CDR3 region is 13 residues in length, termini included.

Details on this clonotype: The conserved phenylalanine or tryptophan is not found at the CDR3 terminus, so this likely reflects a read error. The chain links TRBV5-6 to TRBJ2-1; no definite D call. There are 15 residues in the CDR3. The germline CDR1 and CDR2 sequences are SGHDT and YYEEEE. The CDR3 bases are TGTGCCAACAGCTTTGGCGGTGGGCCCTACAATGAGCAGTTCCTC. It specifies CANSFGGGPYNEQFL.

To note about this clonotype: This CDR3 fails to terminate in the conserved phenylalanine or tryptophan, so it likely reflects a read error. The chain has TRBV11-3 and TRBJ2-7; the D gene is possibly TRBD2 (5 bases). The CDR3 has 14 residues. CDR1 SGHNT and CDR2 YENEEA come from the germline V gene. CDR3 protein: CASRLDTGTYEQYL. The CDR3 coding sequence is TGTGCCAGCCGCTTAGACACGGGAACCTACGAGCAGTACCTC.